This TCR beta chain was found in a study of shared clonotypes between healthy human individuals. The CDR3 contains 14 residues. Germline trimming cut 6 bases from V and 2 bases from J; bases unmatched to any gene: 4. CDR1 is SNHLY and CDR2 is FYNNEI in the germline V gene. CD8 memory combined CD45RO+ cells with CCR7-negative CD45RA+ TemRA cells. Generated by immunoSEQ multiplex PCR, the TCRdb table keeps only in-frame clones and is missing some. The table includes some 120,000 clones, more than 65% detected once. The sequencing sample was made of memory CD8+ T cells sorted from blood. As for subset: CD45RO+ cells pooled with CCR7-negative TemRA cells. This sequence joins TRBV2 and TRBJ1-2; 9 positions match TRBD1. This TCR was recovered from a woman in her 30s in good health. CDR3 region: CASSSGQGNYGYTF. In nucleotides, the CDR3 is TGTGCCAGCAGCTCCGGACAGGGGAACTATGGCTACACCTTC.